The 6 T cell receptor beta chains below come from one sample, sequenced in a study of T cell repertoires in cytomegalovirus infection. TCRdb used MiXCR to reprocess the reads, holding one entry per CDR3 protein. Among fewer than 550,000 distinct CDR3 sequences listed, around 27% were seen once. Sequenced material: PBMCs. The receptors come from a human donor in good health (CMV status not recorded). Some clones in this sample may be carry-over from other donors' samples.

This clonotype was detected ten times or more. This rearrangement joins TRBV11-2 to TRBJ2-1; 15 positions match TRBD2. Germline assignment: CDR1 SGHAT and CDR2 FQNNGV. V dropped 3 bases and J dropped 10; count of bases not matched to a gene: 10. CDR3 size: 17 residues. CDR3 sequence: CASSFPAGTSGRKEQFF. As DNA, the CDR3 is TGTGCCAGCAGCTTCCCCGCCGGGACTAGCGGGAGGAAGGAGCAGTTCTTC.

Ten or more counts support this clonotype. V gene TRBV7-8 combines with J gene TRBJ2-3; D perhaps matches TRBD1 (7 bases). V was shortened by 0 bases and J by 7 bases, with 17 bases between the two germline ends. The CDR3 sequence is 16 residues long. Germline CDR1 and CDR2: SGHVS and FQNEAQ. The CDR3 DNA follows: TGTGCCAGCAGCTTAGCGCGGGACAGAACACCCTATACGCAGTATTTT. Residues: CASSLARDRTPYTQYF.

This clonotype turned up a few times. This sequence joins TRBV7-2 and TRBJ1-2, with TRBD1 matching 7 bases. This CDR3 is built from 14 residues. V shed 5 bases and J 0 bases; nucleotides not matched to a gene: 3. CDR1 and CDR2 from the germline V gene are SGHTA and FQGNSA. The CDR3 nucleotides are TGTGCCAGCAGCCCCGGACAGGCTAACTATGGCTACACCTTC. Its protein is CASSPGQANYGYTF.

V gene TRBV20-1 combines with J gene TRBJ1-1, with unresolved D. The CDR3 length is 14 residues. With 6 bases removed from V and 2 bases from J, the gap between germline ends came to 16 bases. CDR1 and CDR2 from the germline V gene are DFQATT and SNEGSKA (reference sequence). CDR3 in DNA: TGCAGTGCCGCTCCAGGACCCATAAACACTGAAGCTTTCTTT. Residues: CSAAPGPINTEAFF.

J is TRBJ2-3 and V is TRBV6-2 or TRBV6-3, with D perhaps TRBD2 (6 bases). Trimming pared 6 bases from V and 5 bases from J, leaving 24 bases between. The CDR3 totals 17 residues. Germline CDR1 and CDR2: MNHEY and SVGEGT. In nucleotides, the CDR3 is TGTGCCAGCAGAGCACCGGGACTCCCCCGAAGGGGAGATACGCAGTATTTT. Its protein is CASRAPGLPRRGDTQYF.

The chain carries TRBV6-2 or TRBV6-3 and TRBJ2-7; tentatively, D is TRBD1 (6 bases). V was cut by 9 bases and J by 6 bases, with 15 bases left in between. The CDR3 extends over 12 amino acids. Per the germline V gene, CDR1 is MNHEY and CDR2 is SVGEGT. CDR3 bases: TGTGCCAGTCGGCAGGGGTCGGGCGAGCAGTACGTC. Translation: CASRQGSGEQYV.